This T cell receptor (beta chain) was found in a study of cytomegalovirus exposure and HLA in healthy donors. Findings and limits, study-wide: As a later analysis revealed, the rate of TCR association differed by HLA locus, with DRB1 most and HLA-C fewest. An analysis that came later showed most CMV-associated TCR beta chains appearing HLA-restricted. One variant, a missense change in DCLRE1C, was linked in a later analysis to TCR beta V- and J-gene trimming.

As to this clone: Its antigen is still unknown.

Germline CDR1 reads SNHLY; CDR2 reads FYNNEI. The V segment lost 6 bases and the J segment 7 bases; nucleotides outside the gene matches: 5. There are 13 residues in the CDR3. The primer mix had 60 Vbeta and 13 Jbeta primers. In the authors' methods: There were about 80 million unique TCR beta chains by a later count, and about 12 million of them were shared. The table came from immunoSEQ multiplex PCR; TCRdb's copy has only in-frame clones and leaves some out. The V and J calls and clone size are taken from that table; D and trimming were inferred from the DNA. The sample shows around 150,000 clones, around 79% of them seen only once.

This chain joins TRBV2 and TRBJ2-2; TRBD1 matches at 7 bases. The source material was PBMCs. This clonotype originated in a woman in her 50s in good health and CMV-seropositive. The CDR3, as DNA: TGTGCCAGCAGCAACAGGGGTGGCGGGGAGCTGTTTTTT. Its translation is CASSNRGGGELFF. Drawing the rest from reference TRBV2 and TRBJ2-2, the complete variable domain is EPEVTQTPSHQVTQMGQEVILRCVPISNHLYFYWYRQILGQKVEFLVSFYNNEISEKSEIFDDQFSVERPDGSNFTLKIRSTKLEDSAMYFCASSNRGGGELFFGEGSRLTVL.